This TCR beta chain was recovered during a study of blood T cells in healthy people across ages (dated by TCRdb to between 2014 and 2017). For the study in its entirety: In model experiments, roughly one uniquely barcoded TCR beta cDNA molecule per two T cells was captured by template switching. Using deep sequencing normalized with unique cDNA molecular identifiers, the study measured how TCR beta repertoire diversity changes with age. Donors were grouped into four age groups: young (average 16 years), middle-aged (roughly 37), aged (over 55) and long-lived (around 80). The study analyzed two additional independent replicas of 1 million unique cDNA reads from the same blood draw for two donors, one aged 18 to 29 and one aged 80 or older. Paper-wide results and their limitations: Conclusive comparison of naive and antigen-experienced compartments was prevented by the profiling of bulk unsorted PBMCs. Estimates of total diversity based on one million sequenced T cells were regarded as lower bounds and as underestimates. Observed TCR beta diversity per million T cells fell roughly linearly with age, and a significant reduction was already apparent by age around 36. Because the CMV infection status of the donors was unknown, age-related changes in expanded clonotypes may potentially have been confounded. Observed TCR beta diversity correlated strongly with the percentage of naive T cells measured by flow cytometry. The long-lived group showed more naive CD4+ T cells, fewer expanded clones and increased TCR diversity than the aged group, suggesting age selection.

Concerning this clonotype: It has no known antigen specificity. No base-level quality is on record; no much larger clone is a single base apart.

Libraries were built with 5' RACE. The sequencing machine was an Illumina HiSeq 2500. The second PCR ran for roughly 7 to 11 cycles and used a J-beta primer mix along with a sample-barcoded 5' primer. A unique molecular identifier was introduced onto each TCR beta cDNA molecule by a template-switch 5' adaptor carrying 12 random nucleotides. Each sample yielded at least 3 million CDR3-containing paired-end reads. First-strand cDNA was synthesized from all RNA with the Mint cDNA synthesis kit, primed by a TRBC-specific oligonucleotide. Following uracil-DNA glycosylase treatment, a first 18-cycle PCR with universal primers M1SS and BC2_uni_R was performed on all cDNA. As for the authors' bioinformatics: Normalization of each sample was performed by random selection of 1 million high-quality reads, each carrying a distinct molecular identifier. Instead of being binned into consensus sequences, reads that shared molecular identifiers were thrown out. MiTCR, with a Q25 quality threshold and the strictest error-elimination algorithm, was used for CDR3 identification, clonotype clustering and error correction. Lower-bound total TCR beta diversity was estimated with a nonparametric unseen species model using Euler transformation. Using fastp trimming at Q25 and MiXCR clonotype assembly, TCRdb reanalyzed the public sequencing data and kept in-frame beta chains. Identical CDR3 proteins give one entry, which carries the most common genes and DNA. The V and J calls were not made by the authors but by TCRdb's processing. The sample data list about 780,000 distinct CDR3 sequences, and roughly 25% of these were observed just once. Over 2.5% of the sample comes from the top ten.

The approximately 39 donors, aged 6 to 90 years, were systemically healthy Caucasian individuals from Russia. Each donor gave around 9.8 milliliters of peripheral blood, collected into EDTA-treated Vacutainer tubes. PBMCs were isolated by Ficoll-Paque density-gradient centrifugation, with at least 6 million obtained per sample. Total RNA, at least 6 micrograms per sample, was extracted from PBMCs with Trizol reagent. The percentages of naive CD45RAhigh/CD27high T cells were determined by flow cytometry on a PBMC aliquot from every donor. CDR1 and CDR2 are drawn from the germline V gene (reference sequence): LGHDT, YNNKEL. Its CDR3 holds 13 amino acids, cysteine through phenylalanine. Only CDR3 DNA remains: 39 bases, in frame from the first base. V is shortened by 0 bases, J by 9 bases, and the region joining them spans 6 bases. This sample also belongs to another study, concerning T cells of mothers and their children. In that second paper, the authors write: Nine systemically healthy Caucasian individuals, comprising three mothers and their six children, were included as donors. cDNA synthesis consumed the entire amount of extracted RNA, loaded at approximately 1.6 ug RNA in each 15 ul reaction. In the second PCR, the M1S primer added sample barcodes and 2-4 random nucleotides. Over 8.5 million TCR beta CDR3 reads came from each mother, compared with some 3 million reads from each child. TCR recombination output is similarly shaped by thymic selection in related and unrelated pairs, with a minor effect exerted by inherited differences. Normalized repertoire overlap was always slightly but never significantly higher in related than unrelated mother-child pairs. No persistent microchimeric T cell clones were detected, at a sensitivity of around 100 clones per million clonotypes. The study used deep NGS to compare TCR beta repertoires of mothers and children, seeking features distinguishing related mother-child pairs from unrelated individuals. The mean age was around 42 +/- 4 years for the mothers and about 10 +/- 4 years for the children. After adapter ligation with NEBNext reagents, the libraries were sequenced on Illumina HiSeq 2000 with 100+100 nt paired-end reads. To prevent cross-contamination, the mother and child libraries were prepared a month apart and were sequenced in separate runs. For each donor, between 500,000 and 2,000,000 distinct TCR beta clonotypes were identified. Naive TCR beta clonotypes were estimated from low-frequency clonotypes matched to each donor's FACS-determined naive share, without sorting.

The clonotype was recovered from a boy younger than 18 in good health. The chain links TRBV3-1 with TRBJ1-6; there is no confident call for the D gene. The sample comprised blood. CDR3 reads: CASSQEKSSPLHF. The DNA is TGTGCCAGCAGCCAAGAGAAGAGTTCACCCCTCCACTTT.